This TCR beta chain is from a study of shared clonotypes between healthy human individuals. On the study more broadly: CD4 naive cells filled three plates per donor, CD4 memory three, CD8 naive two and CD8 memory one.

Findings and caveats of the study: Researchers sampled blood only, noting tissue repertoires likely differ. Non-shared clonotypes displayed generation probabilities falling below those of clonotypes present in all four donors.

Concerning this clone: What it binds is not known.

Profiling relied on immunoSEQ multiplex PCR, and the TCRdb table lists in-frame clones only, not all of them. The sample has about 600,000 clones, roughly 97% seen once. Sequencing was carried out using naive CD4+ T cells sorted from blood. Subset indicated: CD45RA+ positively selected. This receptor was taken from a woman aged 25 to 39 in good health.

The CDR3 is CASSYTSNYNEQFF. The CDR3 nucleotides are TGTGCCAGCAGTTACACCTCGAACTACAATGAGCAGTTCTTC. The V call is TRBV6-5, the J call TRBJ2-1; no reliable D call. With 2 bases removed from V and 3 bases from J, the gap between germline ends came to 8 bases. This CDR3 contains 14 residues. Germline V CDR1 and CDR2: MNHEY, SVGAGI.